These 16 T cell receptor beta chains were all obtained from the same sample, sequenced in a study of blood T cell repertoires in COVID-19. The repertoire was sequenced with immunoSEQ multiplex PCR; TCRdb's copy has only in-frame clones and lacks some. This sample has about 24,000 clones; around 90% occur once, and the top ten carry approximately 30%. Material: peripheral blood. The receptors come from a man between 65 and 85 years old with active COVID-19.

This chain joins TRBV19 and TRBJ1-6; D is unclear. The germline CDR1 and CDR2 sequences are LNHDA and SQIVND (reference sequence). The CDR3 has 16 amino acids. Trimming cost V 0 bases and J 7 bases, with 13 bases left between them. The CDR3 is CASSIDLSAANSPLHF. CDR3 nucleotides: TGTGCCAGTAGTATAGATCTATCAGCGGCAAATTCACCCCTCCACTTT.

CDR3 sequence reads: CASSQSGSGDYEQYF. CDR3 nucleotides: TGCGCCAGCAGTCAATCTGGATCAGGGGATTACGAGCAGTACTTC. The V call is TRBV23-1, the J call TRBJ2-7, with a tentative D call TRBD1 (6 bases). TRBV23-1 is given ORF status, its function remaining uncertain. V lost 0 bases to trimming and J lost 4 bases, with 13 bases between them. CDR3 size: 15 residues.

In DNA form, the CDR3 reads TGCGCCAGCAGCACTGGACAGGGCCCTCTGGACGAGCAGTACTTC. Translated: CASSTGQGPLDEQYF. The chain joins TRBV4-1 to TRBJ2-7, with TRBD1 identical over 8 bases. Germline CDR1 MGHRA, CDR2 YSYEKL. Losses at the gene ends were 5 bases for V and 5 bases for J; bases not matched to a gene: 11. The CDR3 has 15 residues.

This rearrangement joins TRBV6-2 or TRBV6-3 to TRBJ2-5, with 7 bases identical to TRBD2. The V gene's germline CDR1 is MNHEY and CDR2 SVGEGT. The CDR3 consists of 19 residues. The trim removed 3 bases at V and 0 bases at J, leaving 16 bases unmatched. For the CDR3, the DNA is TGTGCCAGCAGTTATCCCGGACCCGTGGGACTATCGAACCAAGAGACCCAGTACTTC. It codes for CASSYPGPVGLSNQETQYF.

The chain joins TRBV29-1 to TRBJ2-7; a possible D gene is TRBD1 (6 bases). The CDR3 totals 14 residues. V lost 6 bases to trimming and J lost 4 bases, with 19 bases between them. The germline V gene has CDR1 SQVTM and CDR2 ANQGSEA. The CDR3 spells CSVKPTGTAYEQYF. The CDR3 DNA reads TGCAGCGTAAAACCCACAGGGACGGCGTACGAGCAGTACTTC.

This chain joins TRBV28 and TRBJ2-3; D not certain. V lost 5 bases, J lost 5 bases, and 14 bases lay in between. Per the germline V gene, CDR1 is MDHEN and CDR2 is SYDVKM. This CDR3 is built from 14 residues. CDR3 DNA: TGTGCCAGCAGTCAAAAATTACTATTAGATACGCAGTATTTT. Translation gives CASSQKLLLDTQYF.

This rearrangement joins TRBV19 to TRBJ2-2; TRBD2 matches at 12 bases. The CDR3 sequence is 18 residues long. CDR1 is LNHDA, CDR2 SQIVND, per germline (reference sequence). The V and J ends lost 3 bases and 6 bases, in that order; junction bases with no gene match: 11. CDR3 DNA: TGTGCCAGTAGTATCCTGACTAGCGGGAGCTTTCCGGCCGGGGAGCTGTTTTTT. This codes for CASSILTSGSFPAGELFF.

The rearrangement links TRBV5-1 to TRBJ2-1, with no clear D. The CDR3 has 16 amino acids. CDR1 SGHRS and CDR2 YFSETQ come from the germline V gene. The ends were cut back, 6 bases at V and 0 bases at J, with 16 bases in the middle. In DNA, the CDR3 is TGCGCCAGCAAGCCCCTCTTCTCAAGCTCCTACAATGAGCAGTTCTTC. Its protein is CASKPLFSSSYNEQFF.

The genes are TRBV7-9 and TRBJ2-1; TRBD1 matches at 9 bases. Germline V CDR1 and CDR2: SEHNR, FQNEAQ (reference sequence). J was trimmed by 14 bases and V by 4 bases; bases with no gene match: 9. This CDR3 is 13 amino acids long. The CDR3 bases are TGTGCCAGCAGCTCTCCCGACAGGGGGAAAAAGTTCTTC. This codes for CASSSPDRGKKFF.

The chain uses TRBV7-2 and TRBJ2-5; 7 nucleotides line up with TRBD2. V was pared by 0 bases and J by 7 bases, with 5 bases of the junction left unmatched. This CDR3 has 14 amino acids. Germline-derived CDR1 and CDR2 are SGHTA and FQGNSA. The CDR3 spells CASSLAGGPGTQYF. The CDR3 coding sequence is TGTGCCAGCAGCTTAGCGGGAGGGCCTGGGACCCAGTACTTC.

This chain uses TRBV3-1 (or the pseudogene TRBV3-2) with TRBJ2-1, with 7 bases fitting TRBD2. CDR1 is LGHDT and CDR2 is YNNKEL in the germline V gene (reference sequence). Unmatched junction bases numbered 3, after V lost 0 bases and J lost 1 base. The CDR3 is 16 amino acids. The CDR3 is CASSQEGGGSYNEQFF. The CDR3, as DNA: TGTGCCAGCAGCCAAGAGGGCGGGGGTTCCTACAATGAGCAGTTCTTC.

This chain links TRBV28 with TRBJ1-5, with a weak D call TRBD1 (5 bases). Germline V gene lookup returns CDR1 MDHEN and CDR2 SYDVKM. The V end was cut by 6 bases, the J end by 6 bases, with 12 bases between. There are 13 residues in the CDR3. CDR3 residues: CASSDSRVQPQHF. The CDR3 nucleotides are TGTGCCAGCAGCGACTCCAGGGTTCAGCCCCAGCATTTT.

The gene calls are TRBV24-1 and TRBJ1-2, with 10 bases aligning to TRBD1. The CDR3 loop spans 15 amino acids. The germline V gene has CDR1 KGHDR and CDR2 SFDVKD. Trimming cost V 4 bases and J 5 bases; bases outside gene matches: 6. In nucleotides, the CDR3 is TGTGCCACCAGTGAGCCCGGGACAGGGGCGTATGGCTACACCTTC. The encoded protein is CATSEPGTGAYGYTF.

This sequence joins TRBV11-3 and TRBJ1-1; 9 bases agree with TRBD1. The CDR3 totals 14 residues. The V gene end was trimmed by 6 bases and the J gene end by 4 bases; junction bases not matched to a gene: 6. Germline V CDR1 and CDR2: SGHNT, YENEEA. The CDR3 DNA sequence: TGTGCCAGCAGTTCCGGGACAGGGAGCACTGAAGCTTTCTTT. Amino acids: CASSSGTGSTEAFF. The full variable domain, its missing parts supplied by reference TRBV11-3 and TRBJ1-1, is EAGVVQSPRYKIIEKKQPVAFWCNPISGHNTLYWYLQNLGQGPELLIRYENEEAVDDSQLPKDRFSAERLKGVDSTLKIQPAELGDSAVYLCASSSGTGSTEAFFGQGTRLTVV.

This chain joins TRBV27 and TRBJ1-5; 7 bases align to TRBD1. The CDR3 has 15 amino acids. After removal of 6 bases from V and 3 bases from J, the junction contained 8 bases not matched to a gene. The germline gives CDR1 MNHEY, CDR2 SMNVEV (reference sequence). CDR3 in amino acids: CASSRQGLPNQPQHF. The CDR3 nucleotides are TGTGCCAGCAGCCGACAGGGCCTGCCCAATCAGCCCCAGCATTTT.

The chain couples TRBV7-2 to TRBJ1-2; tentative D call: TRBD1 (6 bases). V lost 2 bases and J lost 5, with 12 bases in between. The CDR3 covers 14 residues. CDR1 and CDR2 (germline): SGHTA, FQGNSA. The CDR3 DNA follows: TGTGCCAGCAGCTTAAACAGGGTGAATTATGGCTACACCTTC. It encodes CASSLNRVNYGYTF.